This TCR beta chain was profiled in a study of T cell changes during pregnancy in multiple sclerosis. Only in-frame clones appear in the TCRdb table, and some are missing; sequencing was by immunoSEQ multiplex PCR. The data contain tens of thousands of clones, roughly 92% of them singletons. Germline lookup yields CDR1 LNHDA and CDR2 SQIVND (reference sequence). The CDR3 sequence is 16 residues long. About this clone itself: The junction departs from germline at one end; a sequencing error may be responsible.

The sequence came from a female donor with multiple sclerosis, enrolled in a pregnancy study. Sequencing used peripheral blood, obtained in the first trimester of pregnancy. The chain has TRBV19 and TRBJ1-1; tentatively, D is TRBD1 (6 bases). The CDR3 sequence: CASSIDIWGLKTEAFF. CDR3 coding DNA: TGTGCCAGTAGTATAGATATTTGGGGGCTGAAGACTGAAGCTTTCTTT.